The source of this T cell receptor beta chain is a study of cytomegalovirus exposure and HLA in healthy donors. Healthy bone marrow donors supplied every sample. Comments on this clone: Its antigen is not identified.

A multiplex PCR was run with 60 Vbeta primers and 13 Jbeta primers. Libraries were prepared by immunoSEQ multiplex PCR; TCRdb keeps only in-frame clonotypes and omits some of them. The sample contains about 200,000 clones, 79% of which appear only once. In germline, CDR1 is SGHNT, CDR2 YENEEA. CDR3 length: 14 residues. The V segment lost 2 bases and the J segment 3 bases; nucleotides outside the gene matches: 1. Notes on the study in general: The Asian-associated ancestry cluster reportedly had fewer N-insertions than the roughly 670-donor mean in a later analysis. In vitro checks showed that a few CMV-associated chains really do target CMV antigens. TCR beta V- and J-gene trimming, according to a later analysis, was linked to a missense DCLRE1C variant.

Sample: PBMCs. The TCR sequence derives from a young woman in good health and CMV-seropositive. This sequence joins TRBV11-3 and TRBJ2-4; 7 positions agree with TRBD1. CDR3: CASSLRDSKNIQYF. DNA of the CDR3: TGTGCCAGCAGCTTACGGGACAGCAAAAACATTCAGTACTTC.